The rows below give T cell receptor beta chains drawn from one sample of a study of cytomegalovirus exposure and HLA in healthy donors. Sequencing used immunoSEQ multiplex PCR; TCRdb keeps in-frame clones, though not all of them. The sample has tens of thousands of clones, more than 90% seen once. Sequencing was done on a sample of PBMCs. The receptors shown here come from a woman younger than 35 in good health and CMV-seronegative. Both conserved end residues are part of each CDR3. The D gene is left open where the match is weak. Clone sizes are given selectively: once, few, many, or a class where the clone is expanded.

TGTGCCAGCAGCGCGAGGCTAGCGGAGTTCACAGATACGCAGTATTTT	CASSARLAEFTDTQYF	TRBJ2-3	NA	TRBV9	TRBD2
TGCGCCAGCAGCTTTCAGGGATCTGGAAACACCATATATTTT	CASSFQGSGNTIYF	TRBJ1-3	once	TRBV5-1	NA
TGTGCCAGCAGCCCGAACAGGGGTGCCGAGACCCAGTACTTC	CASSPNRGAETQYF	TRBJ2-5	NA	TRBV7-9	TRBD1
TGTGCCAGCAGTGAATGGAAGGGTCCTCGGGGAGCTTTCTTT	CASSEWKGPRGAFF	TRBJ1-1	NA	TRBV25-1	NA
TGTGCCAGCAGCTCACCCAGTGGCTCCTACAATGAGCAGTTCTTC	CASSSPSGSYNEQFF	TRBJ2-1	NA	TRBV5-4	NA
TGCGCCAGCAGCTTGGAGCTATCGGGGTCCACAGATACGCAGTATTTT	CASSLELSGSTDTQYF	TRBJ2-3	NA	TRBV5-1	NA
TGTGCCAGCAGTTTATCGGGGGGCTGGCAGCCCCAGCATTTT	CASSLSGGWQPQHF	TRBJ1-5	once	TRBV28	NA
TGTGCCAGCAGCCTTCAGGAGGGTCAGCCCCAGCATTTT	CASSLQEGQPQHF	TRBJ1-5	NA	TRBV7-2	NA
TGTGCCAGCAGTTTAATTCTAGCGGGAGGGCCCGGGGAGCTGTTTTTT	CASSLILAGGPGELFF	TRBJ2-2	NA	TRBV27	TRBD2
TGTGCCATCAGTTTACAGGGGTATAGAGGTTCACCCCTCCACTTT	CAISLQGYRGSPLHF	TRBJ1-6	NA	TRBV10-3	TRBD1